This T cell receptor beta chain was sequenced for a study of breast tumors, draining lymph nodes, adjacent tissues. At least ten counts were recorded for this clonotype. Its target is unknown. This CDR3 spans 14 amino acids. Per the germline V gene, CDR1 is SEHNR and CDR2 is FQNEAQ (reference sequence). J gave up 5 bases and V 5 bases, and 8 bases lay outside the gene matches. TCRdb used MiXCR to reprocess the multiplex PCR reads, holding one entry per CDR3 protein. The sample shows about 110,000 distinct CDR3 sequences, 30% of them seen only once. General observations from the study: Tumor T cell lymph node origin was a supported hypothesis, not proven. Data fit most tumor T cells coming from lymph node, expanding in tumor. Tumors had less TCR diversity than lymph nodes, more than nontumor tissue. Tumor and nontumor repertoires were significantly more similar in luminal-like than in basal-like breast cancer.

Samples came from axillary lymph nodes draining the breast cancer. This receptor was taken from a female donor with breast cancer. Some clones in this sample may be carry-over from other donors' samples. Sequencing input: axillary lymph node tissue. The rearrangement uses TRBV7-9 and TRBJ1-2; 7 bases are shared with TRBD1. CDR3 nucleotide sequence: TGTGCCAGCAGCCAAGGGGACAGACCTTATGGCTACACCTTC. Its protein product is CASSQGDRPYGYTF.